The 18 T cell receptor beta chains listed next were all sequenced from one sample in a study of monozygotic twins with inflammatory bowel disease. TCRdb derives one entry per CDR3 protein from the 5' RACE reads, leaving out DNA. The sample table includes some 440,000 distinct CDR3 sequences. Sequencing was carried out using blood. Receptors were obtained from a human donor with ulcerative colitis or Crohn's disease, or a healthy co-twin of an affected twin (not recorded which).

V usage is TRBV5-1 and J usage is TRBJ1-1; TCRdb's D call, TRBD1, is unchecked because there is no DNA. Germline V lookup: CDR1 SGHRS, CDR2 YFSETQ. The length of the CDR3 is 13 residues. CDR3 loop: CASRDQGSTEAFF.

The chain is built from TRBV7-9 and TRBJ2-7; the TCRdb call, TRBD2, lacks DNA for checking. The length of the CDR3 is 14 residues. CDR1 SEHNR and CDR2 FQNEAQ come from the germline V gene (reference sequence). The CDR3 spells CASSDYSNLYEQYF. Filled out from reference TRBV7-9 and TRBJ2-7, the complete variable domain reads DTGVSQNPRHKITKRGQNVTFRCDPISEHNRLYWYRQTLGQGPEFLTYFQNEAQLEKSRLLSDRFSAERPKGSFSTLEIQRTEQGDSAMYLCASSDYSNLYEQYFGPGTRLTVT.

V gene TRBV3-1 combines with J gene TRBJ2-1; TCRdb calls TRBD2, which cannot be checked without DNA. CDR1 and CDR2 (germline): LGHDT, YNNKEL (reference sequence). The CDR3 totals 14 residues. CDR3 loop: CASSQLAGDNEQFF.

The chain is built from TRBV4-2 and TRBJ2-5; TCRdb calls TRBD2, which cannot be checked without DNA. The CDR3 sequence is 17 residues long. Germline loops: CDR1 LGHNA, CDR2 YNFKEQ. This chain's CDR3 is CASSQGNLAGGQETQYF.

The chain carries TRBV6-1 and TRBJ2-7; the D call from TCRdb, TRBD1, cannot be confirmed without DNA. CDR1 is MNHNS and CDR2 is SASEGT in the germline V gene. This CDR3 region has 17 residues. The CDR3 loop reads CASRRQGQKGAIGEQYF.

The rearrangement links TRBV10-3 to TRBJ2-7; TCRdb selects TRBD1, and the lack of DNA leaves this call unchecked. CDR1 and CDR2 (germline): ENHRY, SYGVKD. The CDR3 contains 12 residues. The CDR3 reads CAIRLTGSEQYF.

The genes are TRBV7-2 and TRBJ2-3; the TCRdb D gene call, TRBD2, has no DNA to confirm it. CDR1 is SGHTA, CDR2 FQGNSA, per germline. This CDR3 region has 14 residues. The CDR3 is CASSFGGSGDTQYF.

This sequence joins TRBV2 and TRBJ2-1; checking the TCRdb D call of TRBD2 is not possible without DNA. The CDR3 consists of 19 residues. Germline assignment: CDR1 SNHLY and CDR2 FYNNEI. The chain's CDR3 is CASSDDFRGEGGSPHEQFF.

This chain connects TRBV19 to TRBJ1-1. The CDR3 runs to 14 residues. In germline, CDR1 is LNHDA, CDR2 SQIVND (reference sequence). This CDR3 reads CASRAPNRNTEAFF.

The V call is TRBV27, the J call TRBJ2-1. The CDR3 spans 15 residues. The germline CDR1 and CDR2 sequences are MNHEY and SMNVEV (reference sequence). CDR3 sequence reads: CASTLGSSTYNEQFF.

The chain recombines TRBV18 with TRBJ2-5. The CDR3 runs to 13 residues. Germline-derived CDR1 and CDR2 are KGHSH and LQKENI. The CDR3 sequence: CASSPLSRETQYF.

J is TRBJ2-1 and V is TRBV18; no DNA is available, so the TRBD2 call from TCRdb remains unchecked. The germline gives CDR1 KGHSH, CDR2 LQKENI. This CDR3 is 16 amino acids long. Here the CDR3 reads CASSPLPSGGYNEQFF.

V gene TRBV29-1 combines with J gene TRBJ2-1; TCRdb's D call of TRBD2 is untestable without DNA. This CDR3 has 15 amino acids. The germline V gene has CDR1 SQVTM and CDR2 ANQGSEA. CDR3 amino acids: CSVAFQAGADNEQFF.

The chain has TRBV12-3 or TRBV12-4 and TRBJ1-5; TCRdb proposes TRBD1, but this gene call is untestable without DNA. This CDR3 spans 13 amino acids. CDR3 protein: CASTPRSNQPQHF.

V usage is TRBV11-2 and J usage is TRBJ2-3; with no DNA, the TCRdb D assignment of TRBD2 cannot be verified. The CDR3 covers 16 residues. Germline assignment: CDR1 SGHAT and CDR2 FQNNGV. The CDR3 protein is CASSLLAGRGADTQYF.

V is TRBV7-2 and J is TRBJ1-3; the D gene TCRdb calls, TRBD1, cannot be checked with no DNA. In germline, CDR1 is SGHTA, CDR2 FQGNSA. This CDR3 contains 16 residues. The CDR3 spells CASSLLWGFSGNTIYF.

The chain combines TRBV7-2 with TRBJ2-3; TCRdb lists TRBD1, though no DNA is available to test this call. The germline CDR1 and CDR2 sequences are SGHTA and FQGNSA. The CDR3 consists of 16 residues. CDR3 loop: CASSFSGGAEVDTQYF.

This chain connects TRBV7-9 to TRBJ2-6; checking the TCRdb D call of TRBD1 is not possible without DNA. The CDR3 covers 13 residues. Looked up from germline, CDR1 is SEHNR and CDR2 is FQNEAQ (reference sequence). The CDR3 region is CASRPPGANVLTF.